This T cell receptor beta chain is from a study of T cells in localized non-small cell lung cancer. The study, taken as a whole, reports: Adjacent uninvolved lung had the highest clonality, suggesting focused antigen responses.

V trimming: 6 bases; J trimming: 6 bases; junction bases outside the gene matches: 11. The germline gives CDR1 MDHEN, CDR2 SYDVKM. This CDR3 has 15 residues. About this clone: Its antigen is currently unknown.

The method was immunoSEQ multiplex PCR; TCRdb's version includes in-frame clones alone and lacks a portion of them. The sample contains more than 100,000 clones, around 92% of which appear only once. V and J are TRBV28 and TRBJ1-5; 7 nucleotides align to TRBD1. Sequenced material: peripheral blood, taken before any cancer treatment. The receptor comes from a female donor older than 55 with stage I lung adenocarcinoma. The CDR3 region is CASSALTGEGQPQHF. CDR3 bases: TGTGCCAGCAGCGCCCTCACAGGGGAGGGTCAGCCCCAGCATTTT.